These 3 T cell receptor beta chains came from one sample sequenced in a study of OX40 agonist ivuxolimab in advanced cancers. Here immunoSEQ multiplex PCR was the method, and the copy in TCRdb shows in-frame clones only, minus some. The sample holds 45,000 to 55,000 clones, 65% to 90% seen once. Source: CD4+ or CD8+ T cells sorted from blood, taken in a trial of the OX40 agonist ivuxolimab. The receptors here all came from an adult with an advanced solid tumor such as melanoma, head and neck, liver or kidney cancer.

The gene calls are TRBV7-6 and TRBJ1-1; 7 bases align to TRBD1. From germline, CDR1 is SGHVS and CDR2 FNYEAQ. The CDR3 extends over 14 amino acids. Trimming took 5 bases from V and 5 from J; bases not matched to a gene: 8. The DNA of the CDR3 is TGTGCCAGCAGCCTTCTAACAGGGGATACTGAAGCTTTCTTT. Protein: CASSLLTGDTEAFF.

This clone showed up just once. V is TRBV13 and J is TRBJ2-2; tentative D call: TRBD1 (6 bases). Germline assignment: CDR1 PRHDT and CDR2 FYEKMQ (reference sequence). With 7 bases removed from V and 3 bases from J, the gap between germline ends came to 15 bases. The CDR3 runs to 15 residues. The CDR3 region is CASNLGQTYTGELFF. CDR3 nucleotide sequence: TGTGCCAGCAACCTAGGACAGACCTACACCGGGGAGCTGTTTTTT.

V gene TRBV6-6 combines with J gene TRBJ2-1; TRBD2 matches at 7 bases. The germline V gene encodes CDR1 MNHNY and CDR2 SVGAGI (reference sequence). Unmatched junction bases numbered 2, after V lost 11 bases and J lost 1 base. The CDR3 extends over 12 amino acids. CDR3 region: CAAGVSYNEQFF. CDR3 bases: TGTGCCGCGGGAGTATCCTACAATGAGCAGTTCTTC.